The source of this TCR beta chain is a study of cytomegalovirus exposure and HLA in healthy donors. This PCR relied on a set of 60 Vbeta primers and 13 Jbeta primers. The repertoire was sequenced with immunoSEQ multiplex PCR; TCRdb's copy has only in-frame clones and lacks some. Its clone listing holds roughly 84,000 clones. Germline loops: CDR1 GTSNPN, CDR2 SVGIG (reference sequence). V dropped 0 bases and J dropped 7 bases, with 13 bases sitting between them. This CDR3 spans 13 amino acids. The clonotype comes from a man aged 45-60 years in good health and CMV-seronegative. The source material was PBMCs. This chain links TRBV30 with TRBJ2-7; TRBD1 might be the D (5 bases). CDR3 coding DNA: TGTGCCTGGAGTGTACTTCAGGGTCGAGAGCAGTACTTC. Translation gives CAWSVLQGREQYF.